Sequencing of this TCR beta chain was carried out in a study of blood T cell repertoires in COVID-19. At the level of the study: T cells, B-cell-depleted T cells, or PBMCs provided the cDNA or gDNA that served as material.

Original analysis: Reference gene primer amplification gave nucleated cell count estimates. Assay used: immunoSEQ multiplex PCR; TCRdb lists only in-frame clones, some missing. That table furnishes V, J and clone size, whereas the DNA furnished D and trimming. The sample gives about 82,000 clones, over 70% of which show up once; around 13% is in the top ten. CDR1 is ENHRY and CDR2 is SYGVKD in the germline V gene. The V gene end was trimmed by 8 bases and the J gene end by 1 base; junction bases not matched to a gene: 8. The CDR3 sequence is 15 residues long. J is TRBJ2-7 and V is TRBV10-3, with 10 bases that match TRBD1. Sequencing was performed on peripheral blood. The clonotype was recovered from a woman in her 40s with active or convalescent COVID-19. The CDR3 sequence: CAIGPGQGISYEQYF. The CDR3 DNA follows: TGTGCCATCGGCCCGGGACAGGGGATTTCCTACGAGCAGTACTTC.